Listed below are T cell receptor beta chains from one sample, sequenced in a study of T cell responses to AZD1222 COVID-19 vaccine. Assay used: immunoSEQ multiplex PCR; TCRdb lists only in-frame clones, some missing. The profile shows about 140,000 clones, about 90% of them singletons. The material was peripheral blood, obtained 28 days after the second AZD1222 dose. These TCRs come from an adult who received the AZD1222 COVID-19 vaccine. Both conserved end residues are part of each CDR3. A D gene is named only where the DNA matches it firmly. Expanded clones are given a class, and other clones once, few, many or no size at all.

j_call clone_size d_call v_call cdr3_nt cdr3_aa
TRBJ2-3 - - TRBV5-8 TGTGCCAGCAGCTGGAGCACAGATACGCAGTATTTT CASSWSTDTQYF
TRBJ1-6 - - TRBV6-1 TGTGCCAGCAGTGACCGGGGGTCCTATAATTCACCCCTCCACTTT CASSDRGSYNSPLHF
TRBJ1-1 - TRBD1 TRBV28 TGTGCCAGCAGTACACAGGGGGCCGCCACTGAAGCTTTCTTT CASSTQGAATEAFF
TRBJ2-1 - TRBD1 TRBV29-1 TGCAGCGTTGAAGCTCGCTCGGGGACAGGGGCTTACAATGAGCAGTTCTTC CSVEARSGTGAYNEQFF
TRBJ1-1 - - TRBV19 TGTGCCAGTAGCGTCGACAGCGACACTGAAGCTTTCTTT CASSVDSDTEAFF
TRBJ2-2 - TRBD2 TRBV27 TGTGCCAGCAGCAACCTAGCGGGAGTGGCCCTAGGCGGGGAGCTGTTTTTT CASSNLAGVALGGELFF
TRBJ1-3 - - TRBV10-3 TGTGCCATTCGGAGCTCTGGAAACACCATATATTTT CAIRSSGNTIYF
TRBJ1-5 - - TRBV28 TGTGCCAGCAGTAGAAGACTACCCAATCAGCCCCAGCATTTT CASSRRLPNQPQHF
TRBJ1-4 once - TRBV30 TGTGCCTGGAGTGTAGGACAGTCTGGTAATGAAAAACTGTTTTTT CAWSVGQSGNEKLFF
TRBJ1-2 - TRBD1 TRBV20-1 TGCAGTGCCGAGACAGGGTATGGCTACACCTTC CSAETGYGYTF
TRBJ1-4 - - TRBV5-5 TGTGCCAGCAGCCGGACCCCTAATGAAAAACTGTTTTTT CASSRTPNEKLFF
TRBJ2-7 - - TRBV11-1 TGTGCCAGCAGCTTAGGCCCCCACTCCTACGAGCAGTACTTC CASSLGPHSYEQYF
TRBJ1-3 - - TRBV14 TGTGCCAGCAGCGATGAGTTCTCTGGAAACACCATATATTTT CASSDEFSGNTIYF
TRBJ2-1 once - TRBV9 TGTGCCAGCAGCGTAGCTGTGTGGGAAGCGGACAATGAGCAGTTCTTC CASSVAVWEADNEQFF
TRBJ1-5 few - TRBV6-5 TGTGCCAGCAGTACCTCTACCGGGACCGATCAGCCCCAGCATTTT CASSTSTGTDQPQHF
TRBJ1-1 - - TRBV19 TGTGCCAGTACCCGCGGAGCTGAAGCTTTCTTT CASTRGAEAFF
TRBJ2-7 - - TRBV6-2/TRBV6-3 TGTGCCAGCAGTCAACTAGCTTACGAGCAGTACTTC CASSQLAYEQYF
TRBJ2-3 - TRBD1 TRBV7-2 TGTGCCAGCAGCTTTTTACAGGGGGGAAGCACAGATACGCAGTATTTT CASSFLQGGSTDTQYF
TRBJ2-5 - - TRBV6-4 TGTGCCAGCAGGGAGAGGGGGGGGCCCCAAGAGACCCAGTACTTC CASRERGGPQETQYF
TRBJ2-7 - - TRBV5-1 TGCGCCAGCAGAAACCGGGACCTAGGGGCCTACGAGCAGTACTTC CASRNRDLGAYEQYF
TRBJ2-7 - TRBD2 TRBV2 TGTGCCAGCAGCGCCCCCGGGACTAGTGGCTACGAGCAGTACTTC CASSAPGTSGYEQYF
TRBJ1-5 - TRBD1 TRBV3-1/TRBV3-2 TGTGCCAGCAGCCTGGGAGGACAGGGAAATCAGCCCCAGCATTTT CASSLGGQGNQPQHF
TRBJ2-1 - TRBD2 TRBV28 TGTGCCAGCAGAGGTAGCGGGAGGGCCAACTACAATGAGCAGTTCTTC CASRGSGRANYNEQFF
TRBJ2-3 - TRBD2 TRBV7-2 TGTGCCAGCAGCTTAGAGCTTAGCGGGGGGGAGAGGTATTTT CASSLELSGGERYF
TRBJ1-3 - - TRBV9 TGTGCCAGCAGCCGGGCGCTCTCAGGTGACACCATATATTTT CASSRALSGDTIYF
TRBJ1-5 - - TRBV19 TGTGCCAGTAGTATATCGTTGACAGTGAATCAGCCCCAGCATTTT CASSISLTVNQPQHF
TRBJ1-3 - - TRBV10-3 TGTGCCATCAGTGAGTCTCTGATTGGAAACACCATATATTTT CAISESLIGNTIYF
TRBJ2-7 - TRBD2 TRBV11-2 TGTGCCAGCAGCCGGACTAGCGGGAGCTACGAGCAGTACTTC CASSRTSGSYEQYF